This T cell receptor delta chain was recovered during a study of γδ T cells in repeated Plasmodium falciparum infection. Study details: Age- and gender-matched Australian children served as comparison for malaria-exposed Malian children.

General observations from the study: Many TCRgamma sequences overlapped between individuals in stable Vgamma9/Vdelta2+ repertoires. Malian donors came from one small rural village, predominantly one ethnic group.

This clone has just a few counts. Antigen: not known. TCRdb pairs this DNA with a much larger clone's protein that differs at residue 10, likely a read error; the protein shown was translated from the DNA. Gammadelta T cells were flow-sorted from PBMC into Vgamma9/Vdelta2+ and Vdelta2-negative populations for bulk analysis. This CDR3 has 12 residues. Germline CDR1 reads TSWWSYY; CDR2 reads QGS. Each sorted gammadelta sample had TRG and TRD chains sequenced. With CATT, TCRdb re-called clones from the multiplex PCR reads. Of around 46,000 delta-chain clones in the sample, 1.5% to 2% were seen once. The TCR was taken from a pool of human donors (malaria-infected and uninfected, not separated). The specimen sequenced was gamma-delta T cells from blood. A V gene of TRDV1 was called, but no J gene was assigned; TRDD3 is taken as the D call from the table, unchecked against the DNA. In DNA, the CDR3 is TGTGCTCTGGGGGATACGGACGATAAACCCATCTTT. This encodes CALGDTDDKPIF.